This TCR beta chain is drawn from a study of blood T cell repertoires in COVID-19. Background on the study: Sites in the United States, Italy and Spain provided acute and convalescent COVID-19 samples. T cells, B-cell-depleted T cells, or PBMCs supplied cDNA or gDNA.

In the original analysis: Counts of nucleated cells, estimated from reference gene primer amplification, were obtained. Sequencing was performed with immunoSEQ multiplex PCR; in TCRdb, only in-frame clones are kept and a portion is missing. V and J calls and clone size are copied from that table; D and trimming were computed from the DNA. The sample holds 200,000 to 250,000 clones; 88% are singletons and the top ten take around 2.9%. V gave up 0 bases and J gave up 4 bases, with 15 bases separating them. The CDR3 length is 16 residues. CDR1 and CDR2 from the germline V gene are LGHNT and FRNRAP. The receptor comes from a woman aged 55 to 70 with acute or convalescent COVID-19. The sequenced material came from peripheral blood. The chain carries TRBV12-5 and TRBJ1-2; a possible D gene is TRBD1 (6 bases). This CDR3 reads CASGLVSGTLTYGYTF. The CDR3 bases are TGTGCTAGTGGTTTGGTTTCCGGGACACTAACCTATGGCTACACCTTC.